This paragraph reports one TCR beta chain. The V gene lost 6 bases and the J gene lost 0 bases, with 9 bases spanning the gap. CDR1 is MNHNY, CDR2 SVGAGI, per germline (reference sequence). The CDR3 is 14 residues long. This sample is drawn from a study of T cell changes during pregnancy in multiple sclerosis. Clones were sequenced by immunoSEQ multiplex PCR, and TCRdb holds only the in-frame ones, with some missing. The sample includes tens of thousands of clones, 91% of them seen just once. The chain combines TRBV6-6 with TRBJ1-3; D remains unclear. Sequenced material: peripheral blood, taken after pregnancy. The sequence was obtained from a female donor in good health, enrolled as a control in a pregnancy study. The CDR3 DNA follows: TGTGCCAGCAGCCAGGCGGGCTCTGGAAACACCATATATTTT. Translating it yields CASSQAGSGNTIYF.